This TCR beta chain was identified in a study of tissue T cells after allogeneic stem cell transplantation. Study-level points and caveats: Within patients, tissue anatomy strongly shaped TCR repertoire composition.

V lost 5 bases to trimming and J lost 0 bases; unmatched junction nucleotides: 6. The V gene's germline CDR1 is ENHRY and CDR2 SYGVKD. The CDR3 has 15 amino acids. Only in-frame clones appear in the TCRdb table, and some are missing; sequencing was by immunoSEQ multiplex PCR. The sample records thousands of clones, 65% being singletons. Steroid-refractory graft-versus-host disease after allogeneic hematopoietic cell transplant qualified adults for prospective research-autopsy enrollment. Worth noting for this clone: Its antigen is unknown.

J is TRBJ1-1 and V is TRBV10-3, with 7 bases identical to TRBD1. The starting material was duodenal tissue, obtained at autopsy. The TCR comes from an older male patient with steroid-refractory graft-versus-host disease after an allogeneic stem cell transplant. Some T cells may originate from the graft donor. The CDR3 protein is CAISRQGTMNTEAFF. The CDR3 DNA is TGTGCCATCAGTCGACAGGGTACCATGAACACTGAAGCTTTCTTT.